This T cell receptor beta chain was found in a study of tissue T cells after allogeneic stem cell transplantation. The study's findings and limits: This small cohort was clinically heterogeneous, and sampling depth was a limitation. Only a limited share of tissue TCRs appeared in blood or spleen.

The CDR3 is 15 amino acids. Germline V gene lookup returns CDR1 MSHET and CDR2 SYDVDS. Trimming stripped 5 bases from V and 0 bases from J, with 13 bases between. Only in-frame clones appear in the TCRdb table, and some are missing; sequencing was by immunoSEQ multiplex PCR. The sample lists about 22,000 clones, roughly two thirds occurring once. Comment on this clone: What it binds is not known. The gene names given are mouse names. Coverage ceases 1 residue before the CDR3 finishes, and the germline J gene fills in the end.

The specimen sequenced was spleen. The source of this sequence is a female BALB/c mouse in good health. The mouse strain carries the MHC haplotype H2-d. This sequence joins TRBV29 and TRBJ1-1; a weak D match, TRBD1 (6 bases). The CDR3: CASSPRQDANTEVFF. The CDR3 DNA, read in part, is TGTGCTAGCAGTCCTCGACAGGATGCAAACACAGAAGTCTTC.